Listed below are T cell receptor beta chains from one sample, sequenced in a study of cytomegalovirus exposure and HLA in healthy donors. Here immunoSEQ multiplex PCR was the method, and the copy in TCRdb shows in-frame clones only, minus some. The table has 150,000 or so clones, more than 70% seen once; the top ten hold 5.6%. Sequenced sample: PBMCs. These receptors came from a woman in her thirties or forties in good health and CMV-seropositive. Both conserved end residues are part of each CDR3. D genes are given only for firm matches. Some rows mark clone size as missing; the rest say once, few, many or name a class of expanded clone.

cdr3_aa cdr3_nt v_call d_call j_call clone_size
CASSLSGGEYEQYF TGCGCCAGCAGCTTGAGCGGGGGTGAGTACGAGCAGTACTTC TRBV5-1 TRBD2 TRBJ2-7 NA
CASSTTPGTGANVLTF TGCGCCAGCAGCACGACCCCAGGGACTGGGGCCAACGTCCTGACTTTC TRBV5-1 NA TRBJ2-6 NA
CAIADSGTDTQYF TGTGCCATCGCGGACAGCGGCACAGATACGCAGTATTTT TRBV10-3 NA TRBJ2-3 NA
CASSSIGQGSTDTQYF TGTGCCAGCAGCTCAATCGGACAGGGGAGCACAGATACGCAGTATTTT TRBV11-2 TRBD1 TRBJ2-3 NA
CAISESPPRGGRADTDTQYF TGTGCCATCAGTGAGTCCCCGCCCCGGGGCGGGAGGGCGGATACAGATACGCAGTATTTT TRBV10-3 TRBD2 TRBJ2-3 NA
CASSTWTGGTYNEQFF TGTGCCAGCAGCACATGGACAGGGGGCACCTACAATGAGCAGTTCTTC TRBV13 TRBD1 TRBJ2-1 NA
CASSLTGGEQYF TGTGCCAGCAGTTTGACAGGGGGCGAGCAGTACTTC TRBV27 TRBD1 TRBJ2-7 once
CASSRGTAYEQYF TGTGCCAGCAGTAGGGGTACTGCCTACGAGCAGTACTTC TRBV25-1 NA TRBJ2-7 few
CASSPGTTHNEQFF TGTGCCAGCAGCCCCGGGACTACCCACAATGAGCAGTTCTTC TRBV7-9 TRBD2 TRBJ2-1 NA
CASSVGGALNTEAFF TGTGCCAGCAGCGTAGGCGGAGCCCTGAACACTGAAGCTTTCTTT TRBV9 NA TRBJ1-1 once
CASSLGLAGGNIQYF TGCGCCAGCAGCTTGGGGCTAGCGGGAGGAAACATTCAGTACTTC TRBV5-1 TRBD2 TRBJ2-4 NA
CASSLLAASSTDTQYF TGCGCCAGCAGCTTACTAGCGGCGTCTAGCACAGATACGCAGTATTTT TRBV5-1 TRBD2 TRBJ2-3 NA
CASSTTGSAFF TGTGCCAGCAGTACGACAGGGTCGGCTTTCTTT TRBV6-6 TRBD1 TRBJ1-1 few
CASSLAGAETQYF TGTGCCAGCAGCTTAGCGGGAGCTGAGACCCAGTACTTC TRBV7-9 NA TRBJ2-5 NA
CASSQDTRGITDTQYF TGTGCCAGCAGCCAAGATACGCGCGGGATCACAGATACGCAGTATTTT TRBV4-2 NA TRBJ2-3 NA
CAGAREGLAGVAYEQYF TGTGCCGGTGCCCGGGAGGGACTAGCGGGAGTTGCCTACGAGCAGTACTTC TRBV21-1 NA TRBJ2-7 NA
CASSVGGENNEQFF TGTGCCAGCAGCGTAGGCGGAGAAAACAATGAGCAGTTCTTC TRBV9 NA TRBJ2-1 NA
CASSRRGLAGSLKETQYF TGTGCCAGCAGCCGGCGAGGACTAGCGGGTTCCCTAAAAGAGACCCAGTACTTC TRBV5-4 TRBD2 TRBJ2-5 NA
CASSLEGLAGLNRQFF TGCGCCAGCAGCTTGGAGGGACTAGCGGGCCTTAATCGTCAGTTCTTC TRBV5-1 TRBD2 TRBJ2-1 NA
CAWSGGREFYNEQFF TGTGCCTGGAGTGGGGGGCGGGAGTTCTACAATGAGCAGTTCTTC TRBV30 NA TRBJ2-1 NA
CASSERMNTEAFF TGTGCCAGCAGCGAGCGCATGAACACTGAAGCTTTCTTT TRBV9 NA TRBJ1-1 NA
CASSRTSGTSYNEQFF TGCGCCAGCAGCCGGACTAGCGGGACTTCCTACAATGAGCAGTTCTTC TRBV4-1 TRBD2 TRBJ2-1 NA
CASSRGLGQPQHF TGTGCCAGCAGTAGGGGGTTGGGGCAGCCCCAGCATTTT TRBV2 NA TRBJ1-5 NA
CASSFAGGLYEQYF TGTGCCAGCAGTTTCGCGGGAGGTTTGTACGAGCAGTACTTC TRBV27 TRBD2 TRBJ2-7 NA
CASNRELLWGLAGGPTDTQYF TGTGCCAGCAATAGGGAGCTCCTGTGGGGACTAGCGGGAGGGCCCACAGATACGCAGTATTTT TRBV2 TRBD2 TRBJ2-3 NA
CASSEARWDRKDGYTF TGTGCCAGCAGTGAAGCGCGATGGGACAGAAAAGATGGCTACACCTTC TRBV6-1 TRBD1 TRBJ1-2 few
CASSVSGNTYEQYF TGTGCCAGCAGCGTTAGCGGGAACACCTACGAGCAGTACTTC TRBV7-2 TRBD2 TRBJ2-7 NA
CASSEGLAVNEQFF TGTGCCAGCAGTGAGGGACTAGCGGTTAATGAGCAGTTCTTC TRBV2 TRBD2 TRBJ2-1 NA
CGSSQDWGGLAQPTDTQYF TGCGGCAGCAGCCAAGATTGGGGGGGACTAGCCCAACCCACAGATACGCAGTATTTT TRBV4-1 TRBD2 TRBJ2-3 NA
CASRTGAGNTIYF TGTGCCAGCAGGACAGGGGCCGGAAACACCATATATTTT TRBV6-1 TRBD1 TRBJ1-3 NA
CASSQDRAGYTF TGTGCCAGCAGCCAGGACAGGGCTGGCTACACCTTC TRBV14 TRBD1 TRBJ1-2 NA
CASSPGQGDEKLFF TGTGCCAGCAGCCCAGGACAGGGTGATGAAAAACTGTTTTTT TRBV7-9 TRBD1 TRBJ1-4 NA
CASSPPGTVQGTQYF TGTGCCAGCAGCCCCCCTGGGACTGTCCAAGGGACCCAGTACTTC TRBV14 NA TRBJ2-5 NA
CASSVATGADEQYF TGTGCCAGCAGCGTAGCGACAGGGGCCGACGAGCAGTACTTC TRBV9 TRBD1 TRBJ2-7 NA
CASSPDRGSGELFF TGTGCCAGCAGCCCTGACAGGGGTAGCGGGGAGCTGTTTTTT TRBV7-8 TRBD1 TRBJ2-2 NA
CASSLNGGTAGDSEQYF TGTGCCAGCAGCTTAAACGGAGGAACGGCGGGAGATAGCGAGCAGTACTTC TRBV7-3 TRBD2 TRBJ2-7 NA
CASMSEAGAIYEQYF TGTGCCAGCATGTCGGAAGCGGGAGCTATCTACGAGCAGTACTTC TRBV2 TRBD2 TRBJ2-7 NA
CSVLATNEKLFF TGCAGCGTTCTAGCAACTAATGAAAAACTGTTTTTT TRBV29-1 NA TRBJ1-4 NA
CASSQSMGGLSYEQYF TGCGCCAGCAGCCAGTCCATGGGGGGGCTTTCCTACGAGCAGTACTTC TRBV4-1 NA TRBJ2-7 NA
CASGLMSGTEAFF TGTGCTAGTGGTTTGATGTCAGGGACTGAAGCTTTCTTT TRBV12-5 NA TRBJ1-1 NA
CASSPLTSMGTQYF TGTGCCAGCTCACCACTGACATCTATGGGGACCCAGTACTTC TRBV18 NA TRBJ2-5 NA
CASRLGRFEEKLFF TGTGCCAGTCGTTTAGGGAGATTTGAAGAAAAACTGTTTTTT TRBV19 NA TRBJ1-4 NA
CASSEGRRALNTEAFF TGTGCCAGCAGTGAAGGGCGGCGTGCATTGAACACTGAAGCTTTCTTT TRBV2 NA TRBJ1-1 NA
CASSLVGENTEAFF TGTGCCAGCAGCTTAGTTGGAGAGAACACTGAAGCTTTCTTT TRBV7-8 NA TRBJ1-1 NA
CASSGVGGTTSYNEQFF TGCGCCAGCAGTGGAGTGGGAGGCACTACCTCCTACAATGAGCAGTTCTTC TRBV10-1 NA TRBJ2-1 NA
CASSPRAGGLGSGANVLTF TGTGCCAGTTCTCCTAGAGCGGGAGGACTCGGCTCTGGGGCCAACGTCCTGACTTTC TRBV13 TRBD2 TRBJ2-6 NA
CASSIFGRAGELFF TGTGCCAGTAGTATTTTCGGGAGGGCCGGGGAGCTGTTTTTT TRBV19 TRBD2 TRBJ2-2 NA
CASRRESRNEQFF TGCGCCAGCAGGCGGGAGAGTAGGAATGAGCAGTTCTTC TRBV5-1 TRBD2 TRBJ2-1 NA
CASSLAQNSYNEQFF TGCGCCAGCAGCTTGGCTCAGAACTCCTACAATGAGCAGTTCTTC TRBV5-1 NA TRBJ2-1 once
CASSGQGHDTEAFF TGTGCCAGCAGTGGACAGGGACACGACACTGAAGCTTTCTTT TRBV9 TRBD1 TRBJ1-1 NA
CAWRMDRAGETQYF TGTGCCTGGAGGATGGACAGGGCGGGGGAGACCCAGTACTTC TRBV30 TRBD1 TRBJ2-5 NA
CASSLQLAGITDTQYF TGTGCCAGCAGCTTACAACTAGCGGGAATCACAGATACGCAGTATTTT TRBV11-3 TRBD2 TRBJ2-3 NA
CATSSGQGNYNEQFF TGTGCCACCAGCAGTGGACAGGGGAACTACAATGAGCAGTTCTTC TRBV15 TRBD1 TRBJ2-1 NA
CASSLPGVSYEQYF TGTGCCAGCAGCTTGCCGGGAGTGTCCTACGAGCAGTACTTC TRBV5-4 NA TRBJ2-7 NA